These T cell receptor beta chains were read from a single sample in a study of control samples from healthy donors and cancer patients. Assay used: immunoSEQ multiplex PCR; TCRdb lists only in-frame clones, some missing. The sample has fewer than 200,000 clones, 85% to 95% seen once; the top ten hold 4.1%. Source material: blood. These TCRs come from an older woman in good health. CDR3s include the opening cysteine and the closing phenylalanine or tryptophan. The order of the fields is clone size, D gene, CDR3 length, V gene, J gene, CDR3 protein, CDR3 DNA. The D gene is left open where the match is weak. Expanded clones are given a class, and other clones once, few, many or no size at all.

once	.	13	TRBV19	TRBJ1-1	CASSNSMNTEAFF	TGTGCCAGTAGCAATTCCATGAACACTGAAGCTTTCTTT
once	.	16	TRBV27	TRBJ1-2	CASSLSRQTVNYGYTF	TGTGCCAGCAGTTTATCCCGCCAGACGGTAAACTATGGCTACACCTTC
.	.	16	TRBV6-4	TRBJ2-6	CASSDSGFTGANVLTF	TGTGCCAGCAGTGATTCGGGGTTTACGGGGGCCAACGTCCTGACTTTC
.	TRBD1	14	TRBV18	TRBJ1-1	CASSPPTGHTEAFF	TGTGCCAGCTCACCACCGACAGGGCACACTGAAGCTTTCTTT
.	.	16	TRBV18	TRBJ1-5	CASSPPGRARNQPQHF	TGTGCCAGCTCACCACCGGGGAGGGCTCGCAATCAGCCCCAGCATTTT
.	TRBD1	15	TRBV6-4	TRBJ1-3	CASSKDRAFGNTIYF	TGTGCCAGCAGCAAAGACAGGGCCTTTGGAAACACCATATATTTT
once	TRBD2	15	TRBV7-7	TRBJ2-5	CASSSTSGGFETQYF	TGTGCCAGCAGCTCTACTAGCGGGGGGTTTGAGACCCAGTACTTC
.	TRBD2	16	TRBV28	TRBJ2-5	CASSSAGGVLLETQYF	TGTGCCAGCAGTTCGGCGGGGGGCGTACTCTTGGAGACCCAGTACTTC
.	.	15	TRBV2	TRBJ1-2	CASSAWVEGPYGYTF	TGTGCCAGCAGTGCCTGGGTCGAGGGGCCCTATGGCTACACCTTC
.	.	15	TRBV18	TRBJ1-4	CASSLSGTLNEKLFF	TGTGCCAGCTCATTATCCGGGACACTTAATGAAAAACTGTTTTTT
.	.	14	TRBV6-5	TRBJ1-5	CASSYFRGHQPQHF	TGTGCCAGCAGTTACTTCAGAGGGCACCAGCCCCAGCATTTT
.	.	13	TRBV12-3/TRBV12-4	TRBJ1-2	CASTRDGPYGYTF	TGTGCCAGCACCCGGGACGGTCCCTATGGCTACACCTTC
.	.	15	TRBV19	TRBJ1-4	CASTFNTATNEKLFF	TGTGCCAGTACGTTTAACACCGCAACTAATGAAAAACTGTTTTTT
once	TRBD1	15	TRBV2	TRBJ2-1	CASMIQGKLYNEQFF	TGTGCCAGCATGATACAGGGGAAACTATACAATGAGCAGTTCTTC
.	.	14	TRBV7-9	TRBJ1-5	CASSLGQPNQPQHF	TGTGCCAGCAGCTTAGGGCAGCCCAATCAGCCCCAGCATTTT
.	.	16	TRBV27	TRBJ2-4	CASVDSRNLAKNIQYF	TGTGCCAGTGTGGACAGCAGAAACTTAGCCAAAAACATTCAGTACTTC
.	.	12	TRBV19	TRBJ1-1	CASSWGRTEAFF	TGTGCCAGTAGTTGGGGTCGCACTGAAGCTTTCTTT
.	.	14	TRBV5-1	TRBJ1-6	CASKPNWERGALHF	TGCGCCAGCAAACCAAACTGGGAACGCGGGGCCCTCCACTTT
.	TRBD1	15	TRBV10-3	TRBJ2-7	CAISDSGQGAYEQYF	TGTGCCATCAGTGATAGTGGACAGGGGGCCTACGAGCAGTACTTC
.	.	16	TRBV18	TRBJ1-2	CASSPFIVVSNYGYTF	TGTGCCAGCTCACCATTTATCGTGGTGTCTAACTATGGCTACACCTTC
few	.	17	TRBV7-2	TRBJ1-4	CASSPGGLLGLNEKLFF	TGTGCCAGCAGCCCCGGGGGCTTATTGGGCCTTAATGAAAAACTGTTTTTT
many	.	14	TRBV6-5	TRBJ1-6	CASSSGPYNSPLHF	TGTGCCAGCAGTTCCGGTCCCTATAATTCACCCCTCCACTTT
.	TRBD1	15	TRBV6-5	TRBJ1-5	CATAPLQGANQPQHF	TGTGCCACCGCACCTTTACAGGGGGCAAATCAGCCCCAGCATTTT
once	.	17	TRBV7-2	TRBJ1-6	CASSLGDPRGGNSPLHF	TGTGCCAGCAGCTTAGGGGACCCCAGGGGCGGAAATTCACCCCTCCACTTT
.	.	15	TRBV27	TRBJ1-5	CASSLRGRGNQPQHF	TGTGCCAGCAGTTTACGGGGCAGGGGAAATCAGCCCCAGCATTTT
.	TRBD1	13	TRBV6-6	TRBJ1-1	CASSRQGRTETFF	TGTGCCAGCAGCCGACAGGGGAGAACTGAAACTTTCTTT
.	.	17	TRBV18	TRBJ1-1	CASSPIAGGGMNTEAFF	TGTGCCAGCTCACCTATAGCAGGTGGGGGAATGAACACTGAAGCTTTCTTT
.	.	12	TRBV2	TRBJ2-1	CASNSGYNEQFF	TGTGCCAGCAATTCCGGGTACAATGAGCAGTTCTTC
.	.	11	TRBV10-3	TRBJ2-3	CAISFRDTQYF	TGTGCCATCAGCTTTAGGGATACGCAGTATTTT
.	.	17	TRBV20-1	TRBJ2-3	CSASALALSLRTDTQYF	TGCAGTGCTAGTGCCCTAGCATTGTCCCTAAGAACAGATACGCAGTATTTT
.	.	15	TRBV2	TRBJ1-2	CASSDPFGGGYGYTF	TGTGCCAGCAGTGATCCCTTCGGGGGAGGCTATGGCTACACCTTC
.	.	14	TRBV6-5	TRBJ2-7	CASRVTGLSYEQYF	TGTGCCAGCAGAGTAACAGGACTCTCCTACGAGCAGTACTTC
.	.	14	TRBV2	TRBJ1-5	CASSEGLSNQPQHF	TGTGCCAGCAGTGAGGGCTTGAGCAATCAGCCCCAGCATTTT
.	.	16	TRBV21-1	TRBJ2-7	CASSKEPQGWGYEQYF	TGTGCCAGCAGCAAAGAGCCCCAGGGTTGGGGTTACGAGCAGTACTTC
.	TRBD1	15	TRBV10-1	TRBJ2-1	CASSGTGTGVNEQFF	TGCGCCAGCAGTGGGACCGGGACAGGGGTCAATGAGCAGTTCTTC
.	TRBD1	16	TRBV9	TRBJ2-2	CASSVVGGQVPGELFF	TGTGCCAGCAGCGTAGTAGGTGGACAGGTCCCCGGGGAGCTGTTTTTT
.	TRBD2	15	TRBV7-2	TRBJ2-7	CASSARLAGGYEQYF	TGTGCCAGCAGCGCCCGACTAGCGGGGGGCTACGAGCAGTACTTC
.	.	13	TRBV7-6	TRBJ2-2	CASSHAAAGELFF	TGTGCCAGCAGCCACGCCGCGGCCGGGGAGCTGTTTTTT
.	TRBD1	15	TRBV5-1	TRBJ2-2	CASSTGQGETGELFF	TGCGCCAGCAGCACCGGCCAGGGGGAAACCGGGGAGCTGTTTTTT
.	TRBD1	13	TRBV10-3	TRBJ1-1	CAISERDRGTAFF	TGTGCCATCAGTGAGAGGGACAGAGGCACGGCTTTCTTT
.	.	15	TRBV24-1	TRBJ2-2	CATMDTETNTGELFF	TGTGCCACGATGGACACGGAGACGAACACCGGGGAGCTGTTTTTT
.	.	15	TRBV5-6	TRBJ2-1	CASSPRGGTRNEQFF	TGTGCCAGCAGCCCGCGAGGGGGAACTCGCAATGAGCAGTTCTTC
few	.	11	TRBV20-1	TRBJ2-7	CSARDNSEQYF	TGCAGTGCTAGAGATAACAGCGAGCAGTACTTC
.	.	16	TRBV18	TRBJ2-2	CASSPQEPQSIGELFF	TGTGCCAGCTCACCCCAGGAACCCCAATCTATCGGGGAGCTGTTTTTT
.	TRBD1	16	TRBV6-2/TRBV6-3	TRBJ1-5	CASSYDRAYSNQPQHF	TGTGCCAGCAGTTACGACAGGGCATATAGCAATCAGCCCCAGCATTTT
.	.	15	TRBV6-5	TRBJ1-4	CASSYTTATNEKLFF	TGTGCCAGCAGTTACACGACAGCAACTAATGAAAAACTGTTTTTT
.	.	13	TRBV27	TRBJ2-5	CASSLSIQETQYF	TGTGCCAGCAGTTTATCGATCCAAGAGACCCAGTACTTC
.	.	13	TRBV12-3/TRBV12-4	TRBJ1-5	CASSHRDNQPQHF	TGTGCCAGCAGCCACAGGGATAATCAGCCCCAGCATTTT